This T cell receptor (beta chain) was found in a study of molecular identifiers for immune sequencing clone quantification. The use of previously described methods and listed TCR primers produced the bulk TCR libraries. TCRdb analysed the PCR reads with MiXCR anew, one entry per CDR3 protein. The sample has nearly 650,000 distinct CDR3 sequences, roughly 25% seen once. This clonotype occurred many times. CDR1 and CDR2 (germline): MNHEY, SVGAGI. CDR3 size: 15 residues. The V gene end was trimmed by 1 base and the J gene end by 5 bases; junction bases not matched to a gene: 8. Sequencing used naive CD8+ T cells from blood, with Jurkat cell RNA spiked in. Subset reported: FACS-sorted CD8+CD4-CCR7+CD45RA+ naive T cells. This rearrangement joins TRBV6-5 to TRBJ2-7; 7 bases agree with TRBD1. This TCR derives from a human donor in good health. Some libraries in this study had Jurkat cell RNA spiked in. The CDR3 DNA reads TGTGCCAGCAGTTACTTCCGGACAGGTCCGAACGAGCAGTACTTC. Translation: CASSYFRTGPNEQYF.